These 23 T cell receptor beta chains share one sample of origin, sequenced in a study of cytomegalovirus exposure and HLA in healthy donors. PCR involved 60 Vbeta and 13 Jbeta primers. Repertoires were generated with immunoSEQ multiplex PCR, while TCRdb's copy carries only in-frame clones and drops some. Here the sample spans around 200,000 clones, roughly 80% being singletons. The specimen sequenced was PBMCs. The origin of the receptors is a female donor in good health and CMV-seronegative.

The chain uses TRBV7-3 and TRBJ2-1, with D maybe TRBD1 (6 bases). The germline gives CDR1 SGHTA, CDR2 FQGTGA. Deletions cut 2 bases from V and 3 bases from J, with 11 bases between. The CDR3 covers 15 residues. CDR3 nucleotide sequence: TGTGCCAGCAGCTTACTTGGGGGCTTCTACAATGAGCAGTTCTTC. Translation: CASSLLGGFYNEQFF.

The genes are TRBV5-1 and TRBJ1-1; possible D gene TRBD1, 6 bases. Trimming cost V 5 bases and J 1 base, with 12 bases left between them. The CDR3 covers 14 residues. CDR1 is SGHRS and CDR2 is YFSETQ in the germline V gene. Here the CDR3 reads CASSVQTGNTEAFF. The CDR3 DNA sequence: TGCGCCAGCAGTGTCCAGACAGGGAACACTGAAGCTTTCTTT.

The chain links TRBV5-1 to TRBJ1-4; 7 bases line up with TRBD1. The CDR3 extends over 13 amino acids. Germline trimming cut 4 bases from V and 8 bases from J; bases unmatched to any gene: 5. Germline assignment: CDR1 SGHRS and CDR2 YFSETQ. CDR3 sequence (DNA): TGCGCCAGCAGCGGGACAGTGGAAGAAAAACTGTTTTTT. As protein: CASSGTVEEKLFF.

This chain links TRBV7-9 with TRBJ2-1; D gene uncertain. Germline CDR1 and CDR2: SEHNR and FQNEAQ (reference sequence). This CDR3 spans 15 amino acids. V was clipped by 7 bases and J by 2 bases, with 15 bases between them. The CDR3 loop reads CASIMGREAYNEQFF. CDR3 coding DNA: TGTGCCAGCATCATGGGCAGAGAAGCCTACAATGAGCAGTTCTTC.

Only a few counts were recorded for this clone. J is TRBJ2-1 and V is TRBV28; 12 nucleotides agree with TRBD2. There are 16 residues in the CDR3. Germline V CDR1 and CDR2: MDHEN, SYDVKM. J was trimmed by 2 bases and V by 6 bases; bases with no gene match: 5. In DNA, the CDR3 is TGTGCCAGCAGGTCCTGGACTAGCGGGGCCTACAATGAGCAGTTCTTC. Its protein is CASRSWTSGAYNEQFF. Full variable domain (rest looked up from reference TRBV28 and TRBJ2-1): DVKVTQSSRYLVKRTGEKVFLECVQDMDHENMFWYRQDPGLGLRLIYFSYDVKMKEKGDIPEGYSVSREKKERFSLILESASTNQTSMYLCASRSWTSGAYNEQFFGPGTRLTVL.

The DNA for the CDR3 is TGTGCCAGCAGTTCCCATGGCGGGAGGGAGACCCAGTACTTC. Translation: CASSSHGGRETQYF. V usage is TRBV6-5 and J usage is TRBJ2-5; 8 bases agree with TRBD2. J was trimmed by 5 bases and V by 4 bases; bases with no gene match: 6. CDR3 length: 14 amino acids. Germline V CDR1 and CDR2: MNHEY, SVGAGI.

CDR3 amino acids: CASSPVGAGTGKAEAFF. The DNA of the CDR3 is TGTGCCAGCAGTCCAGTCGGGGCTGGGACAGGTAAAGCTGAAGCTTTCTTT. This chain uses TRBV28 with TRBJ1-1; 8 bases fit TRBD1. V lost 5 bases and J lost 6; bases outside the gene matches: 17. This CDR3 spans 17 amino acids. Per germline, CDR1 MDHEN and CDR2 SYDVKM.

The chain employs TRBV30 and TRBJ1-2; 8 bases are a match to TRBD1. CDR1 is GTSNPN and CDR2 is SVGIG in the germline V gene (reference sequence). V was pared by 2 bases and J by 5 bases, with 4 bases of the junction left unmatched. This CDR3 has 13 residues. The CDR3 DNA reads TGTGCCTGGAGTCCCGGGACAGGTTATGGCTACACCTTC. Residues: CAWSPGTGYGYTF.

The gene calls are TRBV19 and TRBJ1-5, with 7 bases that match TRBD1. The CDR3 is made up of 14 amino acids. Germline V gives CDR1 LNHDA, CDR2 SQIVND (reference sequence). V shed 7 bases, J shed 6 bases, and the junction held 9 bases outside the gene matches. This chain's CDR3 is CASKTTGSIQPQHF. The CDR3, as DNA: TGTGCCAGTAAGACGACAGGGTCAATTCAGCCCCAGCATTTT.

This chain joins TRBV9 and TRBJ2-1; 8 bases map to TRBD2. This CDR3 has 16 amino acids. Germline-derived CDR1 and CDR2 are SGDLS and YYNGEE. The trim removed 3 bases at V and 6 bases at J, leaving 11 bases unmatched. CDR3 region: CASSAVAGSKANEQFF. Here the CDR3 DNA reads TGTGCCAGCAGCGCCGTAGCGGGATCGAAGGCCAATGAGCAGTTCTTC.

This rearrangement joins TRBV5-6 to TRBJ1-3, with D tentatively TRBD1 (6 bases). Germline CDR1 reads SGHDT; CDR2 reads YYEEEE. V was shortened by 1 base and J by 0 bases, with 11 bases between the two germline ends. The CDR3 has 16 amino acids. This CDR3 is CASSLLGHRSGNTIYF. The CDR3 DNA is TGTGCCAGCAGCTTGTTGGGACACCGCTCTGGAAACACCATATATTTT.

The J gene is TRBJ2-6, the V gene TRBV28; possible D gene TRBD2, 6 bases. The germline V and J ends were trimmed by 6 bases and 6 bases, with 27 bases remaining between them. This CDR3 has 19 residues. The germline V gene encodes CDR1 MDHEN and CDR2 SYDVKM. The CDR3 sequence: CASRWRDGTLGWEANVLTF. Written as DNA, the CDR3 is TGTGCCAGCAGATGGCGGGACGGTACTCTGGGCTGGGAGGCCAACGTCCTGACTTTC.

The rearrangement links TRBV5-1 to TRBJ2-1; D possibly corresponds to TRBD2 (6 bases). Germline CDR1 and CDR2: SGHRS and YFSETQ. V lost 1 base, J lost 4 bases, and 9 bases lay in between. CDR3 length: 14 residues. CDR3 region: CASSLFSGYNEQFF. The CDR3 DNA sequence: TGCGCCAGCAGCTTGTTTAGCGGATACAATGAGCAGTTCTTC.

V is TRBV27 and J is TRBJ1-2; D not certain. V dropped 4 bases and J dropped 6 bases, with 12 bases sitting between them. The germline gives CDR1 MNHEY, CDR2 SMNVEV (reference sequence). This CDR3 is 13 amino acids long. The CDR3 reads CASSSLLRHGYTF. The CDR3 DNA sequence: TGTGCCAGCAGTTCCCTCTTGAGGCATGGCTACACCTTC.

The V gene is TRBV10-3, the J gene TRBJ2-2, with D perhaps matching TRBD1 (5 bases). Germline V gene sequence: CDR1 ENHRY, CDR2 SYGVKD. Trimming removed 6 bases at V and 5 bases at J, with 13 bases between. The CDR3 has 14 residues. Here the CDR3 reads CAIRRGSETGELFF. The CDR3 DNA sequence: TGTGCCATCAGAAGGGGTAGTGAGACCGGGGAGCTGTTTTTT.

This chain uses TRBV15 with TRBJ1-5; 9 bases align to TRBD1. Germline CDR1 reads LNHNV; CDR2 reads YYDKDF (reference sequence). The ends lost 1 base at V and 1 base at J; junction bases unmatched: 5. The CDR3 sequence is 17 residues long. The CDR3 DNA reads as TGTGCCACCAGCAGAGGAACAGGGGGCTTCAGCAATCAGCCCCAGCATTTT. This encodes CATSRGTGGFSNQPQHF.

The gene calls are TRBV14 and TRBJ1-2; weak D call: TRBD1 (6 bases). CDR1 and CDR2 from the germline V gene are SGHDN and FVKESK. This CDR3 contains 16 residues. Trimming took off 0 bases at V and 2 bases at J, with 13 bases between the two ends. This CDR3 is CASSQDPFGQNYGYTF. As DNA, the CDR3 is TGTGCCAGCAGCCAAGATCCATTCGGACAGAACTATGGCTACACCTTC. The variable domain in full, completed from reference TRBV14 and TRBJ1-2, reads EAGVTQFPSHSVIEKGQTVTLRCDPISGHDNLYWYRRVMGKEIKFLLHFVKESKQDESGMPNNRFLAERTGGTYSTLKVQPAELEDSGVYFCASSQDPFGQNYGYTFGSGTRLTVV.

The chain recombines TRBV28 with TRBJ2-3; TRBD2 might be the D (5 bases). Germline V gives CDR1 MDHEN, CDR2 SYDVKM. Trimming took off 6 bases at V and 2 bases at J, with 12 bases between the two ends. The CDR3 contains 14 residues. The CDR3 coding sequence is TGTGCCAGCAGGTCCGGACTTTACACAGATACGCAGTATTTT. Its translation is CASRSGLYTDTQYF.

This clone was counted a few times. This chain connects TRBV30 to TRBJ2-1, with D maybe TRBD2 (6 bases). CDR3 length: 15 residues. V gave up 0 bases and J gave up 7 bases, with 16 bases separating them. CDR1 and CDR2 from the germline V gene are GTSNPN and SVGIG (reference sequence). CDR3 residues: CAWSVQTRFGNEQFF. As DNA, the CDR3 is TGTGCCTGGAGTGTACAGACTAGGTTCGGAAATGAGCAGTTCTTC.

The rearrangement uses TRBV30 and TRBJ1-2; D may be TRBD1 (5 bases). There are 11 residues in the CDR3. Germline V gene sequence: CDR1 GTSNPN, CDR2 SVGIG (reference sequence). The ends were cut back, 5 bases at V and 8 bases at J, with 12 bases in the middle. CDR3 nucleotides: TGTGCCTGGGGTTCGGGGGGAGGCTACACCTTC. Translated: CAWGSGGGYTF.

This clone showed up just a few times. The DNA of the CDR3 is TGTGCCTACTCGACAGGGCCTGGGGCCAACGTCCTGACTTTC. Translating gives CAYSTGPGANVLTF. The rearrangement uses TRBV30 and TRBJ2-6; 7 bases map to TRBD1. The germline gives CDR1 GTSNPN, CDR2 SVGIG (reference sequence). The junction had 5 bases not matched to a gene; V was cut back by 7 bases and J by 2 bases. The CDR3 extends over 14 amino acids.

The chain uses TRBV5-1 and TRBJ1-2; D may be TRBD1 (5 bases). The length of the CDR3 is 15 residues. The V gene lost 2 bases and the J gene lost 6 bases, with 17 bases spanning the gap. CDR1 and CDR2 from the germline V gene are SGHRS and YFSETQ. The CDR3, as DNA: TGCGCCAGCAGCTTTGCCGGGGGAGGAGGTGATGGCTACACCTTC. Encoded protein: CASSFAGGGGDGYTF.

The chain joins TRBV2 to TRBJ2-3, with 8 bases identical to TRBD1. V shed 7 bases and J 5 bases; nucleotides not matched to a gene: 8. The CDR3 is 14 residues long. Germline CDR1 is SNHLY and CDR2 is FYNNEI. In nucleotides, the CDR3 is TGTGCCAGCAAGGACAGGGTGGGGATAGATACGCAGTATTTT. It is translated as CASKDRVGIDTQYF.